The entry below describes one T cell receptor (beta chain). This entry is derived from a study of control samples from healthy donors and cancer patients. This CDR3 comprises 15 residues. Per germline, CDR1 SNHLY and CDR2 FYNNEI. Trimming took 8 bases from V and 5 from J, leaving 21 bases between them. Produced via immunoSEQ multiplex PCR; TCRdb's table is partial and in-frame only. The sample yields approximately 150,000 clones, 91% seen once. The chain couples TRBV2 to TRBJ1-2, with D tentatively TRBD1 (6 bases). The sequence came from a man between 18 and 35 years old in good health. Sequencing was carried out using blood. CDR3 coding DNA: TGTGCCAGCGGGGGGCGCGTGGGAGGGTCTTATGGCTACACCTTC. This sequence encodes CASGGRVGGSYGYTF.